Listed here is a single TCR beta chain. The antigen it recognizes is unknown. Per-nucleotide qualities are absent, and no much larger clonotype sits a single base away. The sample belongs to a study of blood T cell repertoires in COVID-19 (dated by TCRdb to between 2020 and 2021). Regarding the complete study: Collaborator samples came from the United States, Italy and Spain and covered acute and convalescent phases of COVID-19. The prospective study material was composed of cDNA or gDNA derived from T cells, B-cell-depleted T cells, or PBMCs. Subjects who had been exposed to COVID-19, were actively infected with it, or had recovered from it provided the deeply sampled blood TCRbeta repertoires that made up the dataset. The repertoires were made available in a free public database intended to serve as a resource for research on the immune response to SARS-CoV-2. Samples came from the ongoing ImmuneRACE study (first 160 participants) plus 1,254 subjects from 6 global collaborators. Nearly every sample came with metadata listing a de-identified subject ID, COVID-19 status, age in years and sex. HLA class I and class II types, where available, came from metadata supplied by the sample provider rather than from assay-based typing. The paper as a whole reports these results and caveats: Clinical and demographic metadata were provided uncurated, with the amount varying by source and participant.

The CDR3 sequence holds 11 residues, the cysteine and phenylalanine included. CDR3 DNA is the only sequence kept; it has 33 bases, read in frame from the first base. Sequences SGHNT (CDR1) and YYREEE (CDR2) are obtained from the germline V gene (reference sequence). The V and J ends are trimmed by 4 bases and 7 bases, leaving 8 bases between them. Whole blood was collected in K2EDTA tubes by collaborating institutions according to the institutions' own protocols. For TCRbeta analysis, collaborator samples were shipped as frozen whole blood, as isolated PBMCs, or as DNA extracted from either sample type. TCRbeta CDR3 regions were amplified from genomic DNA by means of the immunoSEQ Assay, a bias-controlled multiplex PCR. The published analysis was carried out like this. The number of nucleated cells in each sample was estimated by amplification of reference gene primers within the assay. To quantify the absolute abundance of each unique TCRbeta CDR3 rearrangement, sequence reads were collapsed and filtered. For each sample, productive Simpson clonality was calculated as the square root of Simpson's diversity index over productive rearrangements. This is the immuneACCESS table as TCRdb keeps it, with only in-frame sequences that have V and J called. A part of the clones is gone; compared with another copy, unresolved V genes explain less than half, and the rest is unexplained. V and J calls and clone size are as listed in that table; D and trimming were resolved from the DNA. The sample data list around 97,000 clones, and around 90% of these were observed just once. The top ten clones comprise around 3.3% of the sample.

Sequenced input: peripheral blood. The V and J genes are TRBV5-4 and TRBJ2-5; TRBD2 is perhaps the D gene, given 5 matching bases. This clonotype originated in a man aged 50-59 years in a cohort sampled during active COVID-19. The nucleotides read TGTGCCAGCAGCCAGAGCGGGACCCAGTACTTC. This encodes CASSQSGTQYF.